One sample yielded the 20 T cell receptor beta chains listed below, sequenced in a study of shared clonotypes between healthy human individuals (dated by TCRdb to the early 2020s). The library came from the immunoSEQ multiplex PCR assay. Here the immuneACCESS table is served through TCRdb, limited to in-frame sequences with V and J called. Missing clones are a known gap in these copies; in checked studies unresolved V genes cover under half, and the rest lacks a known reason. The sample data list around 2.3 million clones, and approximately 96% of these were observed just once. The ten largest clones represent approximately 0.13% of the sample. The sequencing sample was made of naive CD4+ T cells sorted from blood. The label giving this sample's cell subset or site can be read as: CD45RA+ positively selected. These TCRs come from a man younger than 35 in good health.

The chain has TRBV27 and TRBJ2-3; TRBD1 matches at 7 bases. The CDR3 loop spans 16 amino acids. CDR1 and CDR2 (germline): MNHEY, SMNVEV (reference sequence). V shed 1 base and J 8 bases; nucleotides not matched to a gene: 12. The CDR3 DNA sequence: TGTGCCAGCAGTTTATTGGGGACAGATTCGGGCGTTACGCAGTATTTT. Its protein product is CASSLLGTDSGVTQYF.

The rearrangement joins TRBV5-4 to TRBJ2-5, with 7 bases matching TRBD2. The length of the CDR3 is 14 residues. V dropped 5 bases and J dropped 2; count of bases not matched to a gene: 6. The germline CDR1 and CDR2 sequences are SGHNT and YYREEE (reference sequence). DNA of the CDR3: TGTGCCAGCAGGAAAGGCGGGGGTCAAGAGACCCAGTACTTC. Translating it yields CASRKGGGQETQYF.

The chain joins TRBV4-1 to TRBJ2-7, with TRBD1 matching over 11 bases. Germline lookup yields CDR1 MGHRA and CDR2 YSYEKL. The CDR3 contains 16 residues. J gave up 12 bases and V 1 base, and 14 bases lay outside the gene matches. CDR3 nucleotides: TGCGCCAGCAGCCAAGTCCCCGGACAGGGGGCGCGTAGGACGTACTTC. This encodes CASSQVPGQGARRTYF.

J is TRBJ2-7 and V is TRBV18, with D perhaps matching TRBD1 (5 bases). Per germline, CDR1 KGHSH and CDR2 LQKENI. CDR3 length: 16 residues. V lost 1 base to trimming and J lost 3 bases, with 16 bases between them. The CDR3 is CASSPQGATVGYEQYF. DNA for the CDR3: TGTGCCAGCTCACCACAAGGGGCGACTGTCGGCTACGAGCAGTACTTC.

The CDR3 sequence: CASSLDSGVYEQYF. As DNA, the CDR3 is TGCGCCAGCAGCTTGGATAGCGGGGTTTACGAGCAGTACTTC. The J gene is TRBJ2-7, the V gene TRBV5-1, with 8 bases lining up with TRBD2. The CDR3 runs 14 residues. The ends lost 0 bases at V and 4 bases at J; junction bases unmatched: 3. Per germline, CDR1 SGHRS and CDR2 YFSETQ.

This clone has more than one count but fewer than ten. The rearrangement links TRBV5-1 to TRBJ1-6; 7 nucleotides align to TRBD1. CDR3 length equals 15 residues. The V gene end was trimmed by 1 base and the J gene end by 7 bases; junction bases not matched to a gene: 5. Germline values: CDR1 SGHRS, CDR2 YFSETQ. CDR3 residues: CASSLNRGGNSPLHF. The CDR3 DNA reads TGCGCCAGCAGCTTGAACAGGGGAGGGAATTCACCCCTCCACTTT.

The chain links TRBV5-1 to TRBJ2-4; D is ambiguous. This CDR3 has 16 residues. Germline loops: CDR1 SGHRS, CDR2 YFSETQ. V was clipped by 1 base and J by 0 bases, with 11 bases between them. The DNA of the CDR3 is TGCGCCAGCAGCTTGTCCAGTCTCCTAGCCAAAAACATTCAGTACTTC. Translating gives CASSLSSLLAKNIQYF.

The rearrangement uses TRBV5-1 and TRBJ2-6, with D possibly matching TRBD2 (5 bases). Trimming removed 3 bases at V and 0 bases at J, with 10 bases between. The CDR3 runs to 16 residues. Germline CDR1 is SGHRS and CDR2 is YFSETQ. In nucleotides, the CDR3 is TGCGCCAGCAGCTCGAGCGGCCCCTCTGGGGCCAACGTCCTGACTTTC. Amino acid sequence: CASSSSGPSGANVLTF. The variable domain in full, with the rest retrieved from reference TRBV5-1 and TRBJ2-6, is KAGVTQTPRYLIKTRGQQVTLSCSPISGHRSVSWYQQTPGQGLQFLFEYFSETQRNKGNFPGRFSGRQFSNSRSEMNVSTLELGDSALYLCASSSSGPSGANVLTFGAGSRLTVL.

The chain is built from TRBV10-3 and TRBJ2-7; 8 bases map to TRBD1. Germline-derived CDR1 and CDR2 are ENHRY and SYGVKD. Trimming removed 0 bases from V and 0 bases from J; junction bases left unmatched: 4. This CDR3 is built from 16 residues. The CDR3 nucleotides are TGTGCCATCAGTGAGTCGTTTGGACAGGGCTCCTACGAGCAGTACTTC. As protein: CAISESFGQGSYEQYF.

The rearrangement uses TRBV6-1 and TRBJ2-7, with 8 bases lining up with TRBD1. The CDR3 is made up of 15 amino acids. CDR1 MNHNS and CDR2 SASEGT come from the germline V gene. DNA of the CDR3: TGTGCGGGAGAGGGGGGTCAGGGGGCGATCTACGAGCAGTACTTC. It specifies CAGEGGQGAIYEQYF.

V gene TRBV30 combines with J gene TRBJ1-1, with unresolved D. CDR1 and CDR2 from the germline V gene are GTSNPN and SVGIG (reference sequence). The germline V and J ends were trimmed by 3 bases and 0 bases, with 8 bases remaining between them. CDR3 length: 13 amino acids. CDR3 loop: CAWSLSVNTEAFF. The CDR3 DNA is TGTGCCTGGAGCCTGTCAGTGAACACTGAAGCTTTCTTT.

The gene calls are TRBV9 and TRBJ2-3; no definite D call. The germline gives CDR1 SGDLS, CDR2 YYNGEE. Trimming removed 0 bases from V and 0 bases from J, with 11 bases in between. The CDR3 length is 16 residues. CDR3 residues: CASSVVVRPSTDTQYF. The CDR3 bases are TGTGCCAGCAGCGTAGTTGTTAGACCTAGCACAGATACGCAGTATTTT.

The chain has TRBV27 and TRBJ2-4; possible D gene TRBD1, 5 bases. V was trimmed by 8 bases and J by 8 bases, leaving 25 bases between them. The CDR3 has 16 residues. Looked up from germline, CDR1 is MNHEY and CDR2 is SMNVEV (reference sequence). The CDR3 protein is CASSYAVTGGKDIQYF. CDR3 sequence (DNA): TGTGCCAGCTCCTACGCCGTTACAGGTGGCAAGGACATTCAGTACTTC.

The gene calls are TRBV7-2 and TRBJ2-7; TRBD1 agrees at 11 bases. This CDR3 is built from 14 residues. The trim removed 7 bases at V and 6 bases at J, leaving 8 bases unmatched. Germline CDR1 reads SGHTA; CDR2 reads FQGNSA. The CDR3 sequence is CASKSDRGLFEQYF. DNA of the CDR3: TGTGCCAGCAAGTCGGACAGGGGGCTTTTCGAGCAGTACTTC.

The chain employs TRBV2 and TRBJ2-7; 9 nucleotides match TRBD1. J was trimmed by 4 bases and V by 4 bases; bases with no gene match: 5. The CDR3 runs to 14 residues. Germline loops: CDR1 SNHLY, CDR2 FYNNEI. The CDR3 here is CASSAGQGKYEQYF. The DNA of the CDR3 is TGTGCCAGCAGTGCTGGACAGGGGAAATACGAGCAGTACTTC.

As regards this clone: The sample contains more than one DNA sequence encoding this CDR3. The chain is built from TRBV5-1 and TRBJ2-1; the D gene is possibly TRBD2 (6 bases). The CDR3 runs 15 residues. The germline CDR1 and CDR2 sequences are SGHRS and YFSETQ. V shed 0 bases and J shed 1 base, with 8 bases lying between them. CDR3 DNA sequence: TGCGCCAGCAGCTTGGACGGGACTTCCTACAATGAGCAGTTCTTC. Translated: CASSLDGTSYNEQFF.

The rearrangement joins TRBV25-1 to TRBJ1-5; D uncertain. V shed 0 bases and J shed 5 bases, with 20 bases lying between them. The germline V gene encodes CDR1 MGHDK and CDR2 SYGVNS. This CDR3 comprises 18 residues. CDR3 nucleotides: TGTGCCAGCAGTGAATATCCCTCACGGGCTGGAAGCCATCAGCCCCAGCATTTT. Residues: CASSEYPSRAGSHQPQHF.

The V gene is TRBV6-4, the J gene TRBJ2-4; TRBD2 might be the D (5 bases). The CDR3 has 14 amino acids. With 7 bases removed from V and 7 bases from J, the gap between germline ends came to 17 bases. Germline V gene sequence: CDR1 MRHNA, CDR2 SNTAGT. The CDR3 DNA sequence: TGTGCCAGCACCAGTGACGGGGTGAACAACATTCAGTACTTC. As protein: CASTSDGVNNIQYF.

The J gene is TRBJ2-7, the V gene TRBV4-1, with 14 bases lining up with TRBD2. This CDR3 spans 15 amino acids. Looked up from germline, CDR1 is MGHRA and CDR2 is YSYEKL. The V gene end was trimmed by 2 bases and the J gene end by 7 bases; junction bases not matched to a gene: 4. CDR3 region: CASSQKTSGREEQYF. The CDR3 DNA reads as TGCGCCAGCAGCCAAAAGACTAGCGGGAGGGAAGAGCAGTACTTC.

The chain is built from TRBV2 and TRBJ2-2; 8 bases map to TRBD1. With 10 bases clipped from V and 0 bases from J, the junction kept 4 bases outside the gene matches. CDR1 and CDR2 (germline): SNHLY, FYNNEI. CDR3 length: 14 amino acids. The CDR3 bases are TGTGCCACCAGGACAGGGACGAACACCGGGGAGCTGTTTTTT. The encoded protein is CATRTGTNTGELFF.